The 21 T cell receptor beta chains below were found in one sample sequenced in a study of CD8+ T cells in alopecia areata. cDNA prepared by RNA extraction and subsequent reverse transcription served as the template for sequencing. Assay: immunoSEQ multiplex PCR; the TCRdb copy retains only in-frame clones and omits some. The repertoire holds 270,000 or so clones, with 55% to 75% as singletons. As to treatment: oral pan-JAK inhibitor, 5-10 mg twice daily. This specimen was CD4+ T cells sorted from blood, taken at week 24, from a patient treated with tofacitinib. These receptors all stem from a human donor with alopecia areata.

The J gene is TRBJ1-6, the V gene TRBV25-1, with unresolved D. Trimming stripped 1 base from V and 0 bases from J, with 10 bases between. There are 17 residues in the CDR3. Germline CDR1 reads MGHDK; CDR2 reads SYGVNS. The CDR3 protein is CASSESGRFSYNSPLHF. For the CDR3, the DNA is TGTGCCAGCAGTGAATCAGGCCGATTCTCCTATAATTCACCCCTCCACTTT.

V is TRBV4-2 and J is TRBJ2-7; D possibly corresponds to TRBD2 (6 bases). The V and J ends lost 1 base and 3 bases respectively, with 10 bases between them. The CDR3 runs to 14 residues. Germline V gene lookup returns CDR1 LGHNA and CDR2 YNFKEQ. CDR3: CASSQGDLNYEQYF. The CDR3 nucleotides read TGTGCCAGCAGCCAAGGGGACTTAAACTACGAGCAGTACTTC.

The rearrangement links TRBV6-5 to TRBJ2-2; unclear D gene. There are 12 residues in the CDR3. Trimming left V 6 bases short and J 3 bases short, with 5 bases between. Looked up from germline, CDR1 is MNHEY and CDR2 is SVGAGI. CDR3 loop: CASRGYTGELFF. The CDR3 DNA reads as TGTGCCAGCAGAGGGTACACCGGGGAGCTGTTTTTT.

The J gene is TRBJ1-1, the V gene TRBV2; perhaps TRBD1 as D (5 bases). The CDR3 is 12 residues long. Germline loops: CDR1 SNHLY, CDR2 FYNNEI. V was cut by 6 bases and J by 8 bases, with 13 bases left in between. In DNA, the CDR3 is TGTGCCAGCAGGGGGGACGGCCCCGAAGCTTTCTTT. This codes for CASRGDGPEAFF.

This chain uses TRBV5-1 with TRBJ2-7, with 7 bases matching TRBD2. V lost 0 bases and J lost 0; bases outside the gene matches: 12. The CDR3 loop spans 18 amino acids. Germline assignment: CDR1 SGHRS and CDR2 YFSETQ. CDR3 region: CASSLATRAGEGSYEQYF. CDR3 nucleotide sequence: TGCGCCAGCAGCTTGGCCACCCGGGCGGGAGAAGGCTCCTACGAGCAGTACTTC. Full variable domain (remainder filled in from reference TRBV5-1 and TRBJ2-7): KAGVTQTPRYLIKTRGQQVTLSCSPISGHRSVSWYQQTPGQGLQFLFEYFSETQRNKGNFPGRFSGRQFSNSRSEMNVSTLELGDSALYLCASSLATRAGEGSYEQYFGPGTRLTVT.

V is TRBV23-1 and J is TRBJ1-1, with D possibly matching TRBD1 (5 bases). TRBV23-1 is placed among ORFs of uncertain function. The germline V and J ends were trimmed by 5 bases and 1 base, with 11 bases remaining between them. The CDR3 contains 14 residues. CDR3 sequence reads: CASSRGWGNTEAFF. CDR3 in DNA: TGCGCCAGCAGTAGGGGCTGGGGGAACACTGAAGCTTTCTTT.

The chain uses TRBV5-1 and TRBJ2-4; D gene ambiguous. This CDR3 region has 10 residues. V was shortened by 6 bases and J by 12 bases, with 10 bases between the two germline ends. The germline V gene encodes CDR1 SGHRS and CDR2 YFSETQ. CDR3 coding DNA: TGCGCCAGCACCGACCAATCTCAGTACTTC. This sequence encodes CASTDQSQYF.

CDR3 DNA: TGCGCCAGCAGCTTGGACCTTACGGGGAATTCACCCCTCCACTTT. Amino acids: CASSLDLTGNSPLHF. This chain uses TRBV5-1 with TRBJ1-6; D gene ambiguous. Trimming took off 0 bases at V and 7 bases at J, with 11 bases between the two ends. Looked up from germline, CDR1 is SGHRS and CDR2 is YFSETQ. The length of the CDR3 is 15 residues.

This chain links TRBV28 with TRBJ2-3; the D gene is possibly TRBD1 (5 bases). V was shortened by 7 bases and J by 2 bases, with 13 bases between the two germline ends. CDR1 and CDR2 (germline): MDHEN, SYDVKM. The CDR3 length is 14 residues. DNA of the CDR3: TGTGCCAGCACCAAGGGGTCCTTCACAGATACGCAGTATTTT. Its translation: CASTKGSFTDTQYF.

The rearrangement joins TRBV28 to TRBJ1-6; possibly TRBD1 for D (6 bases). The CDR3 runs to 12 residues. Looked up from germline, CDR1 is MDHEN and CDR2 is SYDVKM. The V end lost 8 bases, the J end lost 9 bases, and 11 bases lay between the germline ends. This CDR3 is CASSGGSSPLHF. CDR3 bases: TGTGCCAGCTCGGGGGGCAGTTCACCCCTCCACTTT.

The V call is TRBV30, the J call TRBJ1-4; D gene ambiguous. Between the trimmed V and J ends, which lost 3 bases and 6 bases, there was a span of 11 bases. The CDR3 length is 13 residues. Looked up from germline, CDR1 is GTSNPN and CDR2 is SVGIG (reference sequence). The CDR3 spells CAWRQRADEKLFF. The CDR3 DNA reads TGTGCCTGGAGGCAGAGGGCCGATGAAAAACTGTTTTTT.

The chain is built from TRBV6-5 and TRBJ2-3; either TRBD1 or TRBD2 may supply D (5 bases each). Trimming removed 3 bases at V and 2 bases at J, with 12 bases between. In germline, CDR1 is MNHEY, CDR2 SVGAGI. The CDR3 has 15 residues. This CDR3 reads CASSYVGALTDTQYF. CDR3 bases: TGTGCCAGCAGTTATGTCGGGGCCCTCACAGATACGCAGTATTTT.

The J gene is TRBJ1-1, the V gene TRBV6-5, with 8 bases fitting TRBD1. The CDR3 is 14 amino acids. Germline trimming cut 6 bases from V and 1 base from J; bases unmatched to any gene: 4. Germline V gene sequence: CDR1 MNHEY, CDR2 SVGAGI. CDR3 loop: CASRRDRTNTEAFF. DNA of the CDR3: TGTGCCAGCAGACGGGACAGGACGAACACTGAAGCTTTCTTT.

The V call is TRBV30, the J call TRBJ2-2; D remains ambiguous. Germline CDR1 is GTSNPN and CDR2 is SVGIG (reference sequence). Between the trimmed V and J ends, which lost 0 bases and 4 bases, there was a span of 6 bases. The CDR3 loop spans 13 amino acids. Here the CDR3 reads CAWSVVGTGELFF. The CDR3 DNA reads TGTGCCTGGAGTGTAGTGGGCACCGGGGAGCTGTTTTTT.

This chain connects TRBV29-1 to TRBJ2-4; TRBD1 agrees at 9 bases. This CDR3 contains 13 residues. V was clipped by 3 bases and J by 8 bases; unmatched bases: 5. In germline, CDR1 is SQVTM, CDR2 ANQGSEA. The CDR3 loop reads CSVDTGQGDIQYF. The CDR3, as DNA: TGCAGCGTTGATACGGGACAGGGTGACATTCAGTACTTC.

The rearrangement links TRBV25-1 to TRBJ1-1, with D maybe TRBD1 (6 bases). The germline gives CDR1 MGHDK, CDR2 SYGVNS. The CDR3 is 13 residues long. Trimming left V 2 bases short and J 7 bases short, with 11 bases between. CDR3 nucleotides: TGTGCCAGCAGTGAACACGGGACACTTGAAGCTTTCTTT. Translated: CASSEHGTLEAFF.

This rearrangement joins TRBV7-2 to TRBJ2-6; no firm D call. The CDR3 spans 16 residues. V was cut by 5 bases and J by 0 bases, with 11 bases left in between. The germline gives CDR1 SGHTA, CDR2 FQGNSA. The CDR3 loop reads CASSQELRSGANVLTF. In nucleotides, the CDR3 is TGTGCCAGCAGCCAGGAGCTGCGCTCTGGGGCCAACGTCCTGACTTTC.

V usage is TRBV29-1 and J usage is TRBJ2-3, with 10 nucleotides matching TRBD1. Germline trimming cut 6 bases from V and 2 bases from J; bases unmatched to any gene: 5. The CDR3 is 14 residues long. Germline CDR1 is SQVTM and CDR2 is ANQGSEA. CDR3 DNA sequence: TGCAGCGTCTCCGGGACAGGGGCCACAGATACGCAGTATTTT. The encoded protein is CSVSGTGATDTQYF.

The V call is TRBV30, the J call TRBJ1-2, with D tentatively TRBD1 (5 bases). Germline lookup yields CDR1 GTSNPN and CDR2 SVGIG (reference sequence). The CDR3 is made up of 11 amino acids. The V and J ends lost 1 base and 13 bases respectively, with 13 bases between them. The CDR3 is CAWSGGTISTF. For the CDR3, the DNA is TGTGCCTGGAGTGGGGGGACCATTAGCACCTTC.

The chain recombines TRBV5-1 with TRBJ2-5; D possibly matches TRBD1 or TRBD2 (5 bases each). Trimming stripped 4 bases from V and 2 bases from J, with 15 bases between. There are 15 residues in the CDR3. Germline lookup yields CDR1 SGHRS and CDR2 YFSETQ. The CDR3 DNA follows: TGCGCCAGCAGCCCCTCAGGGACGGCTCAAGAGACCCAGTACTTC. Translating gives CASSPSGTAQETQYF.

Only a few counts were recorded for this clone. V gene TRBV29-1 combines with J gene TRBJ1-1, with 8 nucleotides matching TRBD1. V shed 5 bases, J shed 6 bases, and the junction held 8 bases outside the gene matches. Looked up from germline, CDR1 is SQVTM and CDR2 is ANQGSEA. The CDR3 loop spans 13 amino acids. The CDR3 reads CSVLDRGNSEAFF. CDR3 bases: TGCAGCGTTTTAGACAGGGGAAATTCTGAAGCTTTCTTT.